This passage covers 26 T cell receptor beta chains from one sample sequenced in a study of Graves' ophthalmopathy and Graves' hyperthyroidism. Amplified material comprised TCR beta CDR3 regions derived from RNA transcripts. Amplification began with first-round RT-PCR using HTBI primers, then second-round multiplex PCR was performed. TCRdb analysed the multiplex PCR reads with MiXCR anew, one entry per CDR3 protein. Found here are around 520,000 distinct CDR3 sequences, about 40% of them singletons; the top ten hold about 4.6%. The source material was peripheral blood or thyroid tissue (not recorded which). The receptors here all came from an adult man with Graves' hyperthyroidism.

This clonotype has ten or more counts. The chain recombines TRBV14 with TRBJ1-3; no firm D call. The CDR3 spans 14 residues. Germline V gene sequence: CDR1 SGHDN, CDR2 FVKESK. V was cut by 3 bases and J by 0 bases, with 6 bases left in between. CDR3 amino acids: CASSQQHSGNTIYF. DNA for the CDR3: TGTGCCAGCAGCCAGCAACACTCTGGAAACACCATATATTTT.

The genes are TRBV3-1 and TRBJ1-1, with 8 nucleotides matching TRBD1. The CDR3 totals 16 residues. Germline trimming cut 1 base from V and 0 bases from J; bases unmatched to any gene: 4. The germline V gene encodes CDR1 LGHDT and CDR2 YNNKEL (reference sequence). CDR3 DNA sequence: TGTGCCAGCAGCCAAGGGACAGGGACCTTGAACACTGAAGCTTTCTTT. This translates into CASSQGTGTLNTEAFF.

In this sample, this clonotype turned up many times. The chain joins TRBV6-5 to TRBJ1-2, with D uncertain. CDR3 length: 13 residues. CDR1 MNHEY and CDR2 SVGAGI come from the germline V gene. The germline V and J ends were trimmed by 7 bases and 0 bases, with 9 bases remaining between them. Here the CDR3 DNA reads TGTGCCAGCACCTGGGATGCTAACTATGGCTACACCTTC. Translating gives CASTWDANYGYTF.

In this sample, this clonotype turned up a few times. V and J are TRBV29-1 and TRBJ2-7; the match to TRBD1 covers 8 bases. Germline V gene sequence: CDR1 SQVTM, CDR2 ANQGSEA. The ends lost 6 bases at V and 7 bases at J; junction bases unmatched: 8. There are 12 residues in the CDR3. This chain's CDR3 is CSVSTGAGEQYF. The CDR3 DNA follows: TGCAGCGTCTCGACAGGGGCTGGAGAGCAGTACTTC.

The chain is built from TRBV7-9 and TRBJ1-1; maybe TRBD1 (5 bases). The CDR3 spans 13 residues. From germline, CDR1 is SEHNR and CDR2 FQNEAQ (reference sequence). Between the trimmed V and J ends, which lost 6 bases and 3 bases, there was a span of 11 bases. The CDR3 DNA sequence: TGTGCCAGCAGTCTCCTGGGACACACTGAAGCTTTCTTT. Amino acids: CASSLLGHTEAFF.

Concerning this clonotype: Here the CDR3 omits its conserved ending phenylalanine or tryptophan, so a read error is the likely source. The J gene is TRBJ2-7, the V gene TRBV7-2; D could derive from TRBD1 or TRBD2 (5 bases each). CDR3 length equals 14 residues. V was clipped by 6 bases and J by 1 base, with 13 bases between them. CDR1 SGHTA and CDR2 FQGNSA come from the germline V gene. The chain's CDR3 is CASRKLGVSYEQYL. The CDR3 nucleotides read TGTGCCAGCAGGAAACTAGGGGTATCCTACGAGCAGTACCTC.

Regarding this clonotype: A much larger clone differs from this one at a single base, so this may be a read error. The chain has TRBV25-1 and TRBJ2-5; the D call may be TRBD1 or TRBD2 (5 bases each). Trimming took off 8 bases at V and 5 bases at J, with 12 bases between the two ends. The CDR3 totals 12 residues. In germline, CDR1 is MGHDK, CDR2 SYGVNS. CDR3 DNA sequence: TGTGCCAGCGGGACCAGCCCGGAGACCCAGTACTTC. This gives the protein CASGTSPETQYF.

In its sample, this clonotype was seen many times. This chain uses TRBV6-5 with TRBJ1-1, with TRBD1 matching 8 bases. Unmatched junction bases numbered 2, after V lost 4 bases and J lost 1 base. This CDR3 has 14 amino acids. Germline V lookup: CDR1 MNHEY, CDR2 SVGAGI. CDR3 sequence reads: CASSWGTGNTEAFF. CDR3 in DNA: TGTGCCAGCAGTTGGGGGACAGGGAACACTGAAGCTTTCTTT.

This clonotype has a count of ten or more. V and J are TRBV7-9 and TRBJ1-4; 7 bases map to TRBD1. The V gene's germline CDR1 is SEHNR and CDR2 FQNEAQ (reference sequence). With V trimmed by 4 bases and J by 4 bases, 3 bases remained unmatched. There are 14 residues in the CDR3. CDR3 bases: TGTGCCAGCAGCTCCGGGACAGATAATGAAAAACTGTTTTTT. Protein sequence: CASSSGTDNEKLFF.

This clonotype was counted at least ten times. A read error may produce the germline difference seen at one junction end. The chain is built from TRBV6-6 and TRBJ1-1; D unclear. There are 14 residues in the CDR3. Germline-derived CDR1 and CDR2 are MNHNY and SVGAGI (reference sequence). The CDR3, as DNA: TGTGCCAGCAGGAACGAGAATCCAAACACTGAAGTTTTCTTT. It encodes CASRNENPNTEVFF.

Notes on this clonotype: This may stem from a read error, because a much larger clone lies one nucleotide away. The conserved closing phenylalanine or tryptophan is absent in this CDR3, likely reflecting a read error. The chain employs TRBV10-3 and TRBJ1-1; 9 bases are a match to TRBD1. Germline V CDR1 and CDR2: ENHRY, SYGVKD. This CDR3 contains 15 residues. The CDR3 loop is CASSYSTGGNTEAFL. CDR3 nucleotide sequence: TGTGCCAGCAGTTACTCGACAGGGGGGAACACTGAAGCTTTCCTT.

This chain connects TRBV29-1 to TRBJ1-6; no reliable D call. The CDR3 is 11 amino acids. CDR1 is SQVTM, CDR2 ANQGSEA, per germline. The DNA for the CDR3 is TGCAGGCGGGGTGAGGTGGAACCCCTCCACTTT. This encodes CRRGEVEPLHF.

This clonotype appeared many times. The J gene is TRBJ2-5, the V gene TRBV5-1, with 10 bases aligning to TRBD2. V dropped 5 bases and J dropped 2; count of bases not matched to a gene: 6. This CDR3 spans 15 amino acids. Per the germline V gene, CDR1 is SGHRS and CDR2 is YFSETQ. The CDR3 DNA sequence: TGCGCCAGCAGTTGGGGGACTAGCGAACAAGAGACCCAGTACTTC. Amino acid sequence: CASSWGTSEQETQYF. The full variable domain, rest sourced from reference TRBV5-1 and TRBJ2-5, is KAGVTQTPRYLIKTRGQQVTLSCSPISGHRSVSWYQQTPGQGLQFLFEYFSETQRNKGNFPGRFSGRQFSNSRSEMNVSTLELGDSALYLCASSWGTSEQETQYFGPGTRLLVL.

This clonotype was recorded many times. This chain links TRBV28 with TRBJ1-6, with D possibly TRBD1 on 6 matching bases. From germline, CDR1 is MDHEN and CDR2 SYDVKM. CDR3 length equals 12 residues. V was pared by 11 bases and J by 7 bases, with 12 bases between. CDR3 residues: CAARGDNSPLHF. Written as DNA, the CDR3 is TGTGCCGCTAGGGGGGACAATTCACCCCTCCACTTT.

The genes are TRBV7-6 and TRBJ1-2; the match to TRBD1 covers 12 bases. The CDR3 covers 15 residues. Germline V gene lookup returns CDR1 SGHVS and CDR2 FNYEAQ. After removal of 5 bases from V and 5 bases from J, the junction contained 6 bases not matched to a gene. CDR3: CASSTGTGGSYGYTF. The DNA for the CDR3 is TGTGCCAGCAGCACTGGGACAGGGGGCTCGTATGGCTACACCTTC.

In this sample, this clonotype turned up many times. The chain links TRBV7-8 to TRBJ2-7; D possibly corresponds to TRBD1 (6 bases). The germline gives CDR1 SGHVS, CDR2 FQNEAQ. This CDR3 is built from 15 residues. The V gene lost 2 bases and the J gene lost 0 bases, with 11 bases spanning the gap. CDR3 region: CASSLRSTGSYEQYF. The CDR3 DNA reads as TGTGCCAGCAGCTTACGGTCGACAGGCTCCTACGAGCAGTACTTC.

For this clonotype: With a much larger clone just one base away, this may be a read error. The chain links TRBV20-1 to TRBJ2-5; D gene unclear. Germline V gene sequence: CDR1 DFQATT, CDR2 SNEGSKA (reference sequence). There are 13 residues in the CDR3. The V end was cut by 3 bases, the J end by 5 bases, with 13 bases between. The CDR3 loop reads CSARVGNEETQYF. CDR3 nucleotides: TGCAGTGCTAGGGTGGGAAATGAGGAGACCCAGTACTTC.

The rearrangement joins TRBV28 to TRBJ1-5; D remains ambiguous. This CDR3 region has 12 residues. Germline V gene data show CDR1 as MDHEN and CDR2 as SYDVKM. Trimming pared 5 bases from V and 5 bases from J, leaving 7 bases between. The CDR3 coding sequence is TGTGCCAGCAGTCTCTACGATCAGCCCCAGCATTTT. This gives the protein CASSLYDQPQHF.

This clonotype has a handful of counts. V gene TRBV6-5 combines with J gene TRBJ2-5, with 8 bases lining up with TRBD1. This CDR3 contains 14 residues. V shed 6 bases and J 4 bases; nucleotides not matched to a gene: 7. Germline CDR1 reads MNHEY; CDR2 reads SVGAGI. CDR3 loop: CASSYTGGGETQYF. Written as DNA, the CDR3 is TGTGCCAGCAGCTACACAGGGGGAGGAGAGACCCAGTACTTC.

The chain joins TRBV7-9 to TRBJ2-7; 10 bases agree with TRBD2. TRBJ2-1 matches the DNA end more closely, so the J call is doubtful. The CDR3 extends over 14 amino acids. Germline V gene sequence: CDR1 SEHNR, CDR2 FQNEAQ (reference sequence). Written as DNA, the CDR3 is TGTGCCAGCAGCTTATCTAGCGGGAGCAATGAGCAGTTCTTC. Protein sequence: CASSLSSGSNEQFF.

A note on this clonotype: The junction does not match germline at one end; this may be a read error. The gene calls are TRBV20-1 and TRBJ1-4; D gene uncertain. The CDR3 is 11 residues long. Germline CDR1 and CDR2: DFQATT and SNEGSKA (reference sequence). CDR3 sequence (DNA): TGCAGTGCCAGAGGGTACGGGCAACTGTTTTTT. It translates to CSARGYGQLFF.

This clonotype was counted ten times or more. The chain has TRBV6-1 and TRBJ1-6; TRBD1 matches 7 bases. This CDR3 has 15 residues. The V gene's germline CDR1 is MNHNS and CDR2 SASEGT. V was pared by 2 bases and J by 10 bases, with 8 bases of the junction left unmatched. CDR3 DNA sequence: TGTGCCAGCAGTGAAAACAGGGGCGCAGGATCACCCCTCCACTTT. Its translation is CASSENRGAGSPLHF.

This clonotype came up a few times. The V call is TRBV19, the J call TRBJ1-2; 8 nucleotides agree with TRBD1. CDR3 size: 17 residues. V lost 4 bases, J lost 4 bases, and 14 bases stayed unmatched. Germline V gene lookup returns CDR1 LNHDA and CDR2 SQIVND (reference sequence). Here the CDR3 DNA reads TGTGCCAGTAGTACCGGACAGGGAAGAGCCGAAGCCTATGGCTACACCTTC. Its protein is CASSTGQGRAEAYGYTF. Supplemented by reference TRBV19 and TRBJ1-2, the full variable domain reads DGGITQSPKYLFRKEGQNVTLSCEQNLNHDAMYWYRQDPGQGLRLIYYSQIVNDFQKGDIAEGYSVSREKKESFPLTVTSAQKNPTAFYLCASSTGQGRAEAYGYTFGSGTRLTVV.

On this clonotype itself: A much bigger clone sits one base away, suggesting this may be a read error. CDR3 sequence: CASSLYWGRETQYF. The DNA for the CDR3 is TGTGCCAGCAGTTTATACTGGGGGAGGGAGACCCAGTACTTC. The chain recombines TRBV12-3 or TRBV12-4 with TRBJ2-5; D perhaps matches TRBD2 (6 bases). Trimming took off 2 bases at V and 5 bases at J, with 12 bases between the two ends. CDR3 length equals 14 residues.

This clonotype was seen many times. The V call is TRBV2, the J call TRBJ2-5; TRBD2 agrees at 7 bases. Germline CDR1 SNHLY, CDR2 FYNNEI. The V segment lost 3 bases and the J segment 5 bases; nucleotides outside the gene matches: 6. This CDR3 spans 14 amino acids. CDR3 protein: CASSENGGSETQYF. DNA of the CDR3: TGTGCCAGCAGTGAGAACGGGGGGTCGGAGACCCAGTACTTC.

This rearrangement joins TRBV2 to TRBJ2-7; 7 nucleotides line up with TRBD2. V lost 4 bases and J lost 7; bases outside the gene matches: 10. In germline, CDR1 is SNHLY, CDR2 FYNNEI. The CDR3 contains 14 residues. Here the CDR3 reads CASSATGAGEEQYF. CDR3 nucleotides: TGTGCCAGCAGTGCGACGGGCGCGGGGGAGGAGCAGTACTTC.